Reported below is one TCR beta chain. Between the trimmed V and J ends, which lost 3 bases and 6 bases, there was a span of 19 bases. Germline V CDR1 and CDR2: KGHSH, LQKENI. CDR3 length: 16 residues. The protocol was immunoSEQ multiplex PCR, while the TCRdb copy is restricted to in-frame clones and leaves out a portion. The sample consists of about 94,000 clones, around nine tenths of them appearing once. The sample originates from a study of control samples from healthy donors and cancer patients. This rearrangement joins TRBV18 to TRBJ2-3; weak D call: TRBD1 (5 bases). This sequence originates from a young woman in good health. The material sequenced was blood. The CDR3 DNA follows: TGTGCCAGCTCACCGGCTTTGGGGCCCGGTAGGGATACGCAGTATTTT. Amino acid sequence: CASSPALGPGRDTQYF.